The 23 T cell receptor beta chains reported below all come from one sample, sequenced in a study of graft-versus-host responses after intestinal transplantation. Repertoires were generated with immunoSEQ multiplex PCR, while TCRdb's copy carries only in-frame clones and drops some. The sample comprises about 85,000 clones, under 95% of which are singletons, and around 7.6% rests with the top ten. These receptors' targets are unknown. This specimen consisted of unstimulated CD8+ T cells sorted from spleen or lymph node cells, obtained before transplant. These receptors were taken from a human donor who was the organ donor for an intestinal transplant.

The chain employs TRBV5-6 and TRBJ2-7; 7 bases match TRBD1. Trimming cost V 3 bases and J 2 bases; bases outside gene matches: 5. The germline V gene has CDR1 SGHDT and CDR2 YYEEEE. The CDR3 runs 14 residues. The CDR3 DNA is TGTGCCAGCAGCTGGGGGACAGAGACCTACGAGCAGTACTTC. It translates to CASSWGTETYEQYF.

V gene TRBV7-2 combines with J gene TRBJ2-3; the D gene is possibly TRBD1 (7 bases). Germline V gene lookup returns CDR1 SGHTA and CDR2 FQGNSA. CDR3 length equals 16 residues. V was shortened by 2 bases and J by 8 bases, with 20 bases between the two germline ends. CDR3: CASSLSVEGAQSTQYF. The CDR3 DNA follows: TGTGCCAGCAGCTTATCAGTGGAGGGGGCACAGAGTACGCAGTATTTT.

The chain combines TRBV5-4 with TRBJ2-3; D not resolved. The V and J ends lost 5 bases and 6 bases respectively, with 7 bases between them. CDR1 is SGHNT and CDR2 is YYREEE in the germline V gene (reference sequence). The CDR3 is made up of 11 amino acids. The CDR3 reads CASSTRDTQYF. In nucleotides, the CDR3 is TGTGCCAGCAGTACTCGGGATACGCAGTATTTT.

The J gene is TRBJ2-1, the V gene TRBV4-2; TRBD1 matches at 7 bases. The length of the CDR3 is 14 residues. V gave up 0 bases and J gave up 7 bases; unmatched junction bases: 3. CDR1 is LGHNA, CDR2 YNFKEQ, per germline. In DNA form, the CDR3 reads TGTGCCAGCAGCCAAGATGAACAGGGGAATGAGCAGTTCTTC. Residues: CASSQDEQGNEQFF.

CDR3 in DNA: TGTGCCAGCAGTTTACCCGGACAGCCCTACGAGCAGTACTTC. It codes for CASSLPGQPYEQYF. J is TRBJ2-7 and V is TRBV27; D is perhaps TRBD1 (6 bases). The CDR3 sequence is 14 residues long. The V end was cut by 2 bases, the J end by 2 bases, with 10 bases between. Germline-derived CDR1 and CDR2 are MNHEY and SMNVEV (reference sequence).

Points on this clone: Other nucleotide sequences from this sample produce the same CDR3. The V and J genes are TRBV5-4 and TRBJ1-2, with 11 bases matching TRBD1. After removal of 3 bases from V and 8 bases from J, the junction contained 6 bases not matched to a gene. This CDR3 is 14 amino acids long. Per germline, CDR1 SGHNT and CDR2 YYREEE (reference sequence). The CDR3 region is CASSSGTGGYGYTF. CDR3 bases: TGTGCCAGCAGCTCAGGGACAGGGGGATACGGCTACACCTTC.

The CDR3 DNA reads TGTGCCAGCAGAGATGGGGGGTACTCGGAAGAGACCCAGTACTTC. This codes for CASRDGGYSEETQYF. This chain joins TRBV27 and TRBJ2-5; possible D gene TRBD2, 6 bases. The CDR3 consists of 15 residues. The V end lost 6 bases, the J end lost 3 bases, and 17 bases lay between the germline ends. Germline values: CDR1 MNHEY, CDR2 SMNVEV (reference sequence).

V and J are TRBV7-3 and TRBJ1-2; a weak D match, TRBD1 (6 bases). Trimming shortened V by 2 bases and J by 6 bases, and 19 bases separated the two germline ends. Germline values: CDR1 SGHTA, CDR2 FQGTGA. This CDR3 comprises 16 residues. This CDR3 reads CASSLEPGGGYNGYTF. In nucleotides, the CDR3 is TGTGCCAGCAGCTTAGAGCCTGGGGGCGGGTACAATGGCTACACCTTC.

The CDR3 DNA reads TGTGCCAGCAGTGGGCACTCGGAGTCAGATACGCAGTATTTT. Residues: CASSGHSESDTQYF. J is TRBJ2-3 and V is TRBV2; D gene ambiguous. Germline CDR1 is SNHLY and CDR2 is FYNNEI. This CDR3 region has 14 residues. Trimming removed 4 bases at V and 4 bases at J, with 12 bases between.

The V and J genes are TRBV9 and TRBJ1-1; D call uncertain. The germline V gene has CDR1 SGDLS and CDR2 YYNGEE. The CDR3 has 14 amino acids. The V gene lost 0 bases and the J gene lost 1 base, with 7 bases spanning the gap. CDR3 sequence reads: CASSVEWGNTEAFF. In DNA form, the CDR3 reads TGTGCCAGCAGCGTAGAATGGGGGAACACTGAAGCTTTCTTT. Combining the CDR3 with reference TRBV9 and TRBJ1-1 gives the whole variable domain DSGVTQTPKHLITATGQRVTLRCSPRSGDLSVYWYQQSLDQGLQFLIQYYNGEERAKGNILERFSAQQFPDLHSELNLSSLELGDSALYFCASSVEWGNTEAFFGQGTRLTVV.

The chain has TRBV11-3 and TRBJ2-7; weak D call: TRBD1 (5 bases). The CDR3 loop spans 16 amino acids. The V end was cut by 5 bases, the J end by 4 bases, with 21 bases between. From germline, CDR1 is SGHNT and CDR2 YENEEA. The DNA of the CDR3 is TGTGCCAGCAGCCACCCACTACAGGCCGAAGGGTACGAGCAGTACTTC. Its protein product is CASSHPLQAEGYEQYF.

The chain carries TRBV7-6 and TRBJ1-1; unclear D gene. Per germline, CDR1 SGHVS and CDR2 FNYEAQ. There are 13 residues in the CDR3. V was pared by 1 base and J by 4 bases, with 7 bases between. The CDR3 protein is CASSLGGSTEAFF. The CDR3 DNA reads as TGTGCCAGCAGCTTAGGTGGGAGCACTGAAGCTTTCTTT.

The V and J genes are TRBV7-3 and TRBJ2-3; 7 bases map to TRBD2. Germline-derived CDR1 and CDR2 are SGHTA and FQGTGA. V lost 4 bases and J lost 2; bases outside the gene matches: 6. The CDR3 consists of 15 residues. CDR3 DNA: TGTGCCAGCAGCTCTACCGGGACTAACACAGATACGCAGTATTTT. Translated: CASSSTGTNTDTQYF.

This clone appeared once. The chain is built from TRBV6-5 and TRBJ2-7, with D hard to call. This CDR3 is 12 amino acids long. Trimming took 6 bases from V and 3 from J, leaving 9 bases between them. The germline V gene has CDR1 MNHEY and CDR2 SVGAGI. In DNA form, the CDR3 reads TGTGCCAGCAGACATTACTACTACGAGCAGTACTTC. Protein sequence: CASRHYYYEQYF.

The chain carries TRBV30 and TRBJ2-3, with 8 bases aligning to TRBD2. This CDR3 comprises 14 residues. Per the germline V gene, CDR1 is GTSNPN and CDR2 is SVGIG (reference sequence). J lost 3 bases, V lost 8 bases, and 10 bases had no gene match. CDR3 loop: CAGTDSGMTDTQYF. CDR3 nucleotides: TGTGCCGGGACCGATAGCGGGATGACAGATACGCAGTATTTT.

The V gene is TRBV9, the J gene TRBJ2-5, with 7 bases lining up with TRBD2. The CDR3 has 17 residues. Germline V gives CDR1 SGDLS, CDR2 YYNGEE. Trimming at V came to 3 bases and at J to 4 bases, leaving 15 bases not matched to a gene. CDR3 in amino acids: CASSGYRRGRAGETQYF. In DNA form, the CDR3 reads TGTGCCAGCAGCGGTTATCGGAGAGGGAGGGCCGGAGAGACCCAGTACTTC.

The V call is TRBV5-6, the J call TRBJ2-7; 8 bases fit TRBD2. CDR3 length: 13 residues. Germline-derived CDR1 and CDR2 are SGHDT and YYEEEE. V trimming: 4 bases; J trimming: 3 bases; junction bases outside the gene matches: 3. CDR3 DNA sequence: TGTGCCAGCAGCCCGGGACTAGACTACGAGCAGTACTTC. The encoded protein is CASSPGLDYEQYF. The complete variable domain, with remaining parts taken from reference TRBV5-6 and TRBJ2-7, reads DAGVTQSPTHLIKTRGQQVTLRCSPKSGHDTVSWYQQALGQGPQFIFQYYEEEERQRGNFPDRFSGHQFPNYSSELNVNALLLGDSALYLCASSPGLDYEQYFGPGTRLTVT.

The chain combines TRBV10-2 with TRBJ2-3, with D possibly being TRBD1 (6 bases). This CDR3 is built from 14 residues. V lost 6 bases and J 3 bases, leaving 13 bases between the germline ends. Germline V lookup: CDR1 WSHSY, CDR2 SAAADI. The CDR3, as DNA: TGCGCCAGCAGCGGACAGAAATCGACAGATACGCAGTATTTT. Its protein product is CASSGQKSTDTQYF.

This clone was seen only once. The gene calls are TRBV4-1 and TRBJ1-2, with D perhaps matching TRBD1 (6 bases). CDR1 and CDR2 from the germline V gene are MGHRA and YSYEKL. The CDR3 loop spans 15 amino acids. The V end was cut by 5 bases, the J end by 0 bases, with 13 bases between. CDR3 region: CASSSTGLANYGYTF. The CDR3 DNA reads as TGCGCCAGCAGCTCAACAGGGCTAGCTAACTATGGCTACACCTTC.

This clone occurred once. The J gene is TRBJ1-5, the V gene TRBV6-5, with no clear D. Trimming left V 4 bases short and J 4 bases short, with 8 bases between. Germline CDR1 reads MNHEY; CDR2 reads SVGAGI. The CDR3 has 13 residues. CDR3 DNA sequence: TGTGCCAGCAGTTTCGGAGGGAATCAGCCCCAGCATTTT. Its protein is CASSFGGNQPQHF.

J is TRBJ2-1 and V is TRBV4-2, with 9 bases that match TRBD2. The ends lost 0 bases at V and 3 bases at J; junction bases unmatched: 3. Germline values: CDR1 LGHNA, CDR2 YNFKEQ. This CDR3 is built from 16 residues. The CDR3 loop reads CASSQDLTSGYNEQFF. The CDR3 nucleotides read TGTGCCAGCAGCCAAGATTTGACTAGCGGCTACAATGAGCAGTTCTTC.

This clone was recorded only once. The chain links TRBV27 to TRBJ2-1, with D possibly TRBD2 on 5 matching bases. CDR3 length equals 17 residues. Per the germline V gene, CDR1 is MNHEY and CDR2 is SMNVEV (reference sequence). The germline V and J ends were trimmed by 4 bases and 5 bases, with 21 bases remaining between them. CDR3 in amino acids: CASSSFGYQRMDNEQFF. CDR3 bases: TGTGCCAGCAGTTCCTTCGGGTACCAGCGGATGGACAATGAGCAGTTCTTC.

V and J are TRBV4-2 and TRBJ2-3; D might be TRBD1 (6 bases). The CDR3 covers 19 residues. V gave up 1 base and J gave up 6 bases, with 26 bases separating them. Germline V gene data show CDR1 as LGHNA and CDR2 as YNFKEQ. CDR3 protein: CASSQAPGHMQSVMDTQYF. The CDR3, as DNA: TGTGCCAGCAGCCAAGCCCCGGGACACATGCAATCCGTTATGGATACGCAGTATTTT.